Given below is one TCR beta chain in context. Its specificity is not known. The data originate from a study of shared clonotypes between healthy human individuals. Background on the study: Per-donor plates numbered three CD4 naive, three CD4 memory, two CD8 naive and one CD8 memory. General study findings and limits: A few donors had about 5.1% of their naive CD4 clonotypes in common. Non-shared clonotypes showed lower generation probabilities than clonotypes common to all four donors.

Each sample came from a Caucasian adult donor living in Nashville, Tennessee. Sequenced by immunoSEQ multiplex PCR; TCRdb stores in-frame clones only, minus some. The sample lists around 1.6 million clones; about 98% were seen once. Trimming at V came to 7 bases and at J to 4 bases, leaving 1 base not matched to a gene. Germline CDR1 MNHEY, CDR2 SVGAGI. The CDR3 is made up of 13 amino acids. What was sequenced was naive CD4+ T cells sorted from blood. The sample's subset: CD45RA+ positively selected. The TCR originated in a man under 40 in good health. The genes are TRBV6-5 and TRBJ2-3, with 11 bases that match TRBD1. CDR3 sequence: CASKGQGADTQYF. The CDR3 region has the DNA TGTGCCAGCAAGGGACAGGGGGCAGATACGCAGTATTTT.